Below, one T cell receptor (beta chain) is given with its context. The antigen is unknown. This entry belongs to a study of cytomegalovirus exposure and HLA in healthy donors. Germline CDR1 SGHRS, CDR2 YFSETQ. The CDR3 spans 21 residues. Germline trimming cut 0 bases from V and 0 bases from J; bases unmatched to any gene: 17. Whole-study results and caveats: A later analysis revealed that TCR association rates differed between HLA loci, peaking at DRB1 and bottoming out at HLA-C.

13 Jbeta primers and 60 Vbeta primers were used for the PCR. Using immunoSEQ multiplex PCR, the repertoire was profiled, and TCRdb retains in-frame clones only, with some absent. The sample holds around 130,000 clones, more than 70% seen once. The TCR sequence derives from an older woman in good health and CMV-seronegative. The sequenced material came from PBMCs. The V gene is TRBV5-1, the J gene TRBJ2-5; 10 nucleotides match TRBD1. This CDR3 reads CASSLDWERTGGIWYQETQYF. CDR3 coding DNA: TGCGCCAGCAGCTTGGATTGGGAAAGGACAGGGGGGATCTGGTACCAAGAGACCCAGTACTTC.